The next 16 T cell receptor beta chains were all read from a single sample in a study of cytomegalovirus exposure and HLA in healthy donors listed by TCRdb under 2017. The library came from the immunoSEQ multiplex PCR assay. The multiplex PCR relied on a mix of 60 forward primers for TCR Vbeta segments and 13 reverse primers for TCR Jbeta segments. Held by TCRdb, this immuneACCESS table contains in-frame sequences only and omits some clones. Under half of the omission traces to an unresolved V gene where checked; the cause of the rest is unknown. The sample table shows tens of thousands of clones, and about two thirds are seen once. The ten most abundant clones make up 7.6% of the sample. The source material was PBMCs. The receptors originated from a man aged 40-49 years in good health and CMV-seropositive.

The chain combines TRBV11-2 with TRBJ1-1, with a possible D match to TRBD1 (5 bases). CDR1 and CDR2 (germline): SGHAT, FQNNGV. V was pared by 3 bases and J by 5 bases, with 19 bases between. CDR3 length equals 16 residues. The CDR3 region is CASSFRKVRGGTEAFF. The CDR3, as DNA: TGTGCCAGCAGCTTCAGGAAGGTGCGGGGGGGTACTGAAGCTTTCTTT.

The rearrangement links TRBV4-2 to TRBJ2-7; D might be TRBD2 (6 bases). The CDR3 length is 13 residues. V was pared by 6 bases and J by 1 base, with 10 bases between. Germline V gives CDR1 LGHNA, CDR2 YNFKEQ. CDR3 residues: CASRPEGSYEQYF. The CDR3 DNA follows: TGTGCCAGCAGGCCGGAGGGTTCCTACGAGCAGTACTTC.

This chain joins TRBV18 and TRBJ2-7; TRBD2 is a possible D gene (5 bases). CDR3 length: 15 amino acids. Per germline, CDR1 KGHSH and CDR2 LQKENI. V lost 6 bases to trimming and J lost 3 bases, with 18 bases between them. CDR3 sequence reads: CASSPGVLGFYEQYF. The CDR3 DNA reads as TGTGCCAGCTCCCCCGGGGTTTTAGGATTCTACGAGCAGTACTTC.

The CDR3 sequence is CASSPPTGGAQNTEAFF. DNA of the CDR3: TGCGCCAGCAGCCCTCCTACGGGGGGTGCGCAGAACACTGAAGCTTTCTTT. The rearrangement links TRBV4-1 to TRBJ1-1; D is perhaps TRBD1 (5 bases). Trimming took off 4 bases at V and 1 base at J, with 19 bases between the two ends. The CDR3 spans 17 residues. Germline CDR1 MGHRA, CDR2 YSYEKL.

The chain has TRBV5-1 and TRBJ2-1; 13 bases are a match to TRBD2. Germline CDR1 and CDR2: SGHRS and YFSETQ. The J segment lost 5 bases and the V segment lost 2 bases, leaving 10 bases of the junction unmatched. The CDR3 consists of 18 residues. CDR3 region: CASSFSASGTSGDNEQFF. The CDR3 nucleotides are TGCGCCAGCAGCTTCTCGGCCTCCGGGACTAGCGGGGACAATGAGCAGTTCTTC.

This clone was detected only a few times. The rearrangement joins TRBV7-9 to TRBJ2-1; 7 bases are shared with TRBD2. V dropped 5 bases and J dropped 5; count of bases not matched to a gene: 15. CDR1 and CDR2 from the germline V gene are SEHNR and FQNEAQ (reference sequence). This CDR3 region has 17 residues. The CDR3 DNA is TGTGCCAGCAGCCTCCCCCCGAGACTAGCAACCAACAATGAGCAGTTCTTC. Its protein product is CASSLPPRLATNNEQFF.

This clone has a handful of counts. The chain joins TRBV9 to TRBJ2-2; 9 bases align to TRBD1. The germline V gene encodes CDR1 SGDLS and CDR2 YYNGEE. This CDR3 spans 15 amino acids. The J segment lost 3 bases and the V segment lost 2 bases, leaving 2 bases of the junction unmatched. The DNA for the CDR3 is TGTGCCAGCAGCGTTGGGACAGGGCACACCGGGGAGCTGTTTTTT. It specifies CASSVGTGHTGELFF.

The CDR3 protein is CASSQEAGTDTQYF. CDR3 DNA sequence: TGTGCCAGCTCCCAGGAGGCTGGCACAGATACGCAGTATTTT. V is TRBV19 and J is TRBJ2-3, with D maybe TRBD2 (5 bases). CDR3 size: 14 residues. Between the trimmed V and J ends, which lost 9 bases and 1 base, there was a span of 14 bases. Germline V gene lookup returns CDR1 LNHDA and CDR2 SQIVND (reference sequence).

V and J are TRBV2 and TRBJ1-2; D gene unclear. The CDR3 contains 15 residues. The V end lost 5 bases, the J end lost 1 base, and 14 bases lay between the germline ends. The germline V gene encodes CDR1 SNHLY and CDR2 FYNNEI. This CDR3 reads CASSLQLRLNYGYTF. The CDR3 bases are TGTGCCAGCAGTTTACAGCTCCGTCTTAACTATGGCTACACCTTC.

This clone is a singleton in its sample. The V call is TRBV9, the J call TRBJ2-3; TRBD1 might be the D (6 bases). Looked up from germline, CDR1 is SGDLS and CDR2 is YYNGEE. The CDR3 contains 15 residues. Trimming shortened V by 4 bases and J by 2 bases, and 14 bases separated the two germline ends. DNA for the CDR3: TGTGCCAGCAGCTCCGGGACAATGAACACAGATACGCAGTATTTT. Translated: CASSSGTMNTDTQYF.

The chain is built from TRBV6-1 and TRBJ1-1, with no clear D. Trimming took off 4 bases at V and 5 bases at J, with 5 bases between the two ends. The CDR3 is 11 residues long. Germline V CDR1 and CDR2: MNHNS, SASEGT. Here the CDR3 reads CASSAPTEAFF. In nucleotides, the CDR3 is TGTGCCAGCAGTGCCCCAACTGAAGCTTTCTTT.

This sequence joins TRBV25-1 and TRBJ1-4; a possible D gene is TRBD1 (5 bases). V lost 8 bases and J lost 7, with 20 bases in between. CDR3 size: 15 residues. Looked up from germline, CDR1 is MGHDK and CDR2 is SYGVNS. This CDR3 is CASADGGVRGEKLFF. CDR3 coding DNA: TGTGCCAGCGCTGATGGGGGGGTTCGGGGTGAAAAACTGTTTTTT. The whole variable domain, remainder taken from reference TRBV25-1 and TRBJ1-4, is EADIYQTPRYLVIGTGKKITLECSQTMGHDKMYWYQQDPGMELHLIHYSYGVNSTEKGDLSSESTVSRIRTEHFPLTLESARPSHTSQYLCASADGGVRGEKLFFGSGTQLSVL.

The genes are TRBV5-4 and TRBJ1-1; D gene unclear. Germline V lookup: CDR1 SGHNT, CDR2 YYREEE (reference sequence). V shed 0 bases and J shed 3 bases, with 12 bases lying between them. This CDR3 contains 15 residues. The CDR3 is CASSLEGGRDTEAFF. In DNA, the CDR3 is TGTGCCAGCAGCTTGGAAGGAGGTCGTGACACTGAAGCTTTCTTT. The whole variable domain, filled in from reference TRBV5-4 and TRBJ1-1, reads ETGVTQSPTHLIKTRGQQVTLRCSSQSGHNTVSWYQQALGQGPQFIFQYYREEENGRGNFPPRFSGLQFPNYSSELNVNALELDDSALYLCASSLEGGRDTEAFFGQGTRLTVV.

This chain connects TRBV10-1 to TRBJ1-1; D remains ambiguous. This CDR3 region has 9 residues. In germline, CDR1 is WNHNN, CDR2 SYGVQD (reference sequence). Deletions cut 7 bases from V and 7 bases from J, with 4 bases between. The CDR3 DNA follows: TGCGCCAGCATCCTTGAAGCTTTCTTT. Protein sequence: CASILEAFF.

The chain carries TRBV9 and TRBJ2-5; tentatively, D is TRBD2 (5 bases). Germline CDR1 reads SGDLS; CDR2 reads YYNGEE. The V end was cut by 3 bases, the J end by 2 bases, with 17 bases between. This CDR3 region has 16 residues. This CDR3 reads CASSGRIGSFQETQYF. In nucleotides, the CDR3 is TGTGCCAGCAGCGGGCGGATAGGGAGCTTTCAAGAGACCCAGTACTTC.

The chain combines TRBV6-1 with TRBJ2-1; the D gene is possibly TRBD1 (6 bases). Germline assignment: CDR1 MNHNS and CDR2 SASEGT. The CDR3 is 15 amino acids. Trimming pared 2 bases from V and 4 bases from J, leaving 12 bases between. The CDR3 DNA follows: TGTGCCAGCAGTGAATTCCCCGGACAGTACAATGAGCAGTTCTTC. This codes for CASSEFPGQYNEQFF.